What follows describes a single T cell receptor (beta chain). Trimming pared 7 bases from V and 1 base from J, leaving 10 bases between. CDR1 is ENHRY and CDR2 is SYGVKD in the germline V gene. This CDR3 is built from 13 residues. The data were taken from a study of blood T cell repertoires in COVID-19. Clones were read by immunoSEQ multiplex PCR, and TCRdb kept only the in-frame ones, dropping some. The sample carries more than 95,000 clones, around nine tenths recorded once. The sequencing sample was made of peripheral blood. J is TRBJ2-5 and V is TRBV10-3; perhaps TRBD1 as D (6 bases). The source of this sequence is a man aged 45 to 65 with COVID-19, enrolled during active disease. Here the CDR3 DNA reads TGTGCCATCACTCCGGACAGCCAAGAGACCCAGTACTTC. Protein product: CAITPDSQETQYF.